The 22 T cell receptor beta chains below all came from one sample that was sequenced in a study of tumor-infiltrating lymphocytes in oesophageal squamous cell carcinoma. TCRdb reanalysed the PCR reads using MiXCR and keeps one entry per CDR3 protein. The sample carries 15,000 to 20,000 distinct CDR3 sequences, roughly two fifths recorded once. The sample was esophageal tumor tissue. The source of these receptors is a male donor with esophageal squamous cell carcinoma.

The genes are TRBV7-2 and TRBJ2-5; D is undetermined. The J call may be mistaken, given a closer DNA end match to TRBJ2-7. This CDR3 spans 15 amino acids. Germline V gene data show CDR1 as SGHTA and CDR2 as FQGNSA. The CDR3 reads CASSPVGAFSYEQYF. CDR3 DNA: TGTGCCAGCAGCCCTGTGGGCGCGTTCTCCTACGAGCAGTACTTC.

This clonotype was seen only a few times. This sequence joins TRBV20-1 and TRBJ1-2; D possibly corresponds to TRBD1 (5 bases). CDR3 size: 17 residues. V was clipped by 0 bases and J by 0 bases, with 17 bases between them. CDR1 and CDR2 (germline): DFQATT, SNEGSKA (reference sequence). The CDR3 DNA sequence: TGCAGTGCTAGAGATGATACGGGGCTCTTTTCTAACTATGGCTACACCTTC. As protein: CSARDDTGLFSNYGYTF.

This clonotype was picked up many times. J is TRBJ2-5 and V is TRBV5-1; 15 bases line up with TRBD2. V dropped 4 bases and J dropped 5; count of bases not matched to a gene: 6. Per the germline V gene, CDR1 is SGHRS and CDR2 is YFSETQ. This CDR3 has 16 amino acids. The CDR3 is CASSPGTSGGHETQYF. CDR3 bases: TGCGCCAGCAGCCCCGGGACTAGCGGGGGGCACGAGACCCAGTACTTC.

In its sample, this clonotype was seen many times. This chain joins TRBV6-1 and TRBJ2-2, with 10 bases lining up with TRBD2. Germline V CDR1 and CDR2: MNHNS, SASEGT. The CDR3 contains 16 residues. V shed 7 bases and J 5 bases; nucleotides not matched to a gene: 10. The CDR3, as DNA: TGTGCCAGCACCAGAAGCGGGGGGGCCGGGACCGGGGAGCTGTTTTTT. Its protein product is CASTRSGGAGTGELFF.

Comments on this clonotype: An end of the junction does not agree with germline; a read error may underlie this. The chain recombines TRBV18 with TRBJ2-3, with 7 bases aligning to TRBD2. In germline, CDR1 is KGHSH, CDR2 LQKENI. This CDR3 comprises 13 residues. The CDR3 region has the DNA TGTGCCAGCTCACCAGGACTAGGCCACGAGCAGATCTTC. Protein sequence: CASSPGLGHEQIF.

This clonotype was found a few times. J is TRBJ1-4 and V is TRBV28; possibly TRBD1 for D (5 bases). Germline V gives CDR1 MDHEN, CDR2 SYDVKM. V lost 4 bases to trimming and J lost 3 bases, with 15 bases between them. This CDR3 comprises 16 residues. For the CDR3, the DNA is TGTGCCAGCAGTTCCTCGGGACCCCTCCCTAATGAAAAACTGTTTTTT. Translated, it gives CASSSSGPLPNEKLFF.

The chain is built from TRBV7-3 and TRBJ2-3; D remains ambiguous. The CDR3 length is 12 residues. The germline V gene encodes CDR1 SGHTA and CDR2 FQGTGA. V lost 4 bases to trimming and J lost 6 bases, with 8 bases between them. CDR3 DNA sequence: TGTGCCAGCAGCTCCTACGGGGATACGCAGTATTTT. Protein product: CASSSYGDTQYF.

Of note for this clonotype: The CDR3 end shows no conserved phenylalanine or tryptophan, and so a read error is likely. It is unclear where the CDR3 begins or ends on the DNA, so no DNA is shown, and the CDR3 is as TCRdb lists it. V is TRBV7-6 and J is TRBJ2-3; the D call of TRBD1 is as the table states it, not checked on the DNA. The CDR3 region is 15 residues in length, termini included. The germline gives CDR1 SGHVS, CDR2 FNYEAQ. CDR3: CASSWDRESEQFFGP.

The rearrangement links TRBV7-2 to TRBJ1-5; 7 positions agree with TRBD1. After removal of 0 bases from V and 4 bases from J, the junction contained 3 bases not matched to a gene. Germline assignment: CDR1 SGHTA and CDR2 FQGNSA. The CDR3 loop spans 15 amino acids. CDR3 in amino acids: CASSLAGGGNQPQHF. Here the CDR3 DNA reads TGTGCCAGCAGCTTAGCAGGGGGCGGGAATCAGCCCCAGCATTTT.

This clonotype showed up just a few times. The chain is built from TRBV7-6 and TRBJ2-5, with D possibly called TRBD1 or TRBD2 (5 bases each). The assigned J gene may be wrong: the sequence end matches TRBJ2-1 better. From germline, CDR1 is SGHVS and CDR2 FNYEAQ. The CDR3 consists of 14 residues. The CDR3: CASSLAGGDNEQFF. The DNA of the CDR3 is TGTGCCAGCAGCTTAGCTGGGGGTGACAATGAGCAGTTCTTC.

Worth noting for this clonotype: The conserved closing phenylalanine or tryptophan is absent in this CDR3, likely reflecting a read error. Because the CDR3's place on the DNA is in doubt, the DNA is left out and the CDR3 is given as listed by TCRdb. The chain joins TRBV12-3 or TRBV12-4 to TRBJ1-1; the table assigns TRBD1, which was not confirmed against the DNA. The CDR3 length is 17 residues, termini included. This CDR3 is CASSLGGHRPTSSTSAP.

This clonotype was observed many times. In DNA, the CDR3 is TGCGCCAGCAGCTTGAGAGTGGGGTCCACAGATACGCAGTATTTT. The encoded protein is CASSLRVGSTDTQYF. The rearrangement uses TRBV5-1 and TRBJ2-3; no clear D gene. This CDR3 region has 15 residues. V was pared by 1 base and J by 2 bases, with 11 bases between. Germline CDR1 SGHRS, CDR2 YFSETQ.

This clonotype was detected a few times. The chain links TRBV4-1 to TRBJ2-7; D not resolved. The germline gives CDR1 MGHRA, CDR2 YSYEKL. This CDR3 is built from 13 residues. V was shortened by 1 base and J by 3 bases, with 7 bases between the two germline ends. The CDR3 is CASSQGAHYEQYF. CDR3 DNA sequence: TGCGCCAGCAGCCAAGGGGCTCACTACGAGCAGTACTTC.

The chain combines TRBV6-4 with TRBJ1-3; no clear D. The CDR3 sequence is 17 residues long. The germline V gene has CDR1 MRHNA and CDR2 SNTAGT. Trimming pared 6 bases from V and 0 bases from J, leaving 18 bases between. CDR3 nucleotides: TGTGCCAGCAGCCCTGCGGCTTACCCTATCTCTGGAAACACCATATATTTT. Amino acids: CASSPAAYPISGNTIYF.

This clonotype came up a few times. This may be a read error, as it is one base from a much larger clone. The V call is TRBV10-1, the J call TRBJ1-1; the D gene is possibly TRBD1 (5 bases). The end of the DNA aligns better with TRBJ2-7, so the J call may be wrong. CDR3 length equals 13 residues. Germline CDR1 is WNHNN and CDR2 is SYGVQD (reference sequence). Here the CDR3 reads CASGAGVEDEQYF. CDR3 in DNA: TGCGCCAGCGGGGCTGGGGTCGAGGATGAGCAGTACTTC.

The table lists this clonotype with many counts. It is likely a read error, because the conserved phenylalanine at the end of the CDR3 is missing. Because the CDR3's place on the DNA is in doubt, the DNA is left out and the CDR3 is given as listed by TCRdb. This rearrangement joins TRBV7-9 to TRBJ2-7; whether TRBD2, the table's D call, matches the DNA was not checked. Looked up from germline, CDR1 is SEHNR and CDR2 is FQNEAQ (reference sequence). The CDR3 is 18 residues long, ends included. The CDR3 loop reads CASSLRSQGLNYGYTFGS.

The chain combines TRBV9 with TRBJ2-7, with D perhaps TRBD1 (6 bases). CDR1 is SGDLS and CDR2 is YYNGEE in the germline V gene. V dropped 0 bases and J dropped 7 bases, with 14 bases sitting between them. The CDR3 spans 14 residues. The CDR3 loop reads CASSVVPGVGEQYF. CDR3 coding DNA: TGTGCCAGCAGCGTAGTCCCAGGGGTCGGGGAGCAGTACTTC.

This clonotype was seen ten or more times. V and J are TRBV19 and TRBJ2-5; no definite D call. CDR3 size: 15 residues. Germline V lookup: CDR1 LNHDA, CDR2 SQIVND (reference sequence). V was pared by 2 bases and J by 5 bases, with 15 bases between. The CDR3 here is CASSISPRGPETQYF. In DNA, the CDR3 is TGTGCCAGTAGTATATCCCCGAGAGGTCCCGAGACCCAGTACTTC. Complete variable domain (other parts from reference TRBV19 and TRBJ2-5): DGGITQSPKYLFRKEGQNVTLSCEQNLNHDAMYWYRQDPGQGLRLIYYSQIVNDFQKGDIAEGYSVSREKKESFPLTVTSAQKNPTAFYLCASSISPRGPETQYFGPGTRLLVL.

The CDR3, as DNA: TGTGCCACCTCAGCGAGAGAGGGCTCCTACAATGAGCAGTTCTTC. Protein product: CATSAREGSYNEQFF. The chain couples TRBV7-9 to TRBJ2-1, with D perhaps matching TRBD2 (5 bases). Trimming took off 10 bases at V and 0 bases at J, with 16 bases between the two ends. Germline CDR1 SEHNR, CDR2 FQNEAQ (reference sequence). This CDR3 comprises 15 residues.

This clonotype came up many times. The chain joins TRBV10-3 to TRBJ2-4, with a weak D call TRBD2 (5 bases). The CDR3 totals 13 residues. V lost 0 bases and J lost 8, with 8 bases in between. In germline, CDR1 is ENHRY, CDR2 SYGVKD. In DNA form, the CDR3 reads TGTGCCATCAGTGAGTCTGAGGAGGACATTCAGTACTTC. As protein: CAISESEEDIQYF.

This clonotype was seen at least ten times. The J gene is TRBJ1-5, the V gene TRBV19; 7 bases match TRBD1. The CDR3 runs 15 residues. The trim removed 7 bases at V and 4 bases at J, leaving 10 bases unmatched. Germline loops: CDR1 LNHDA, CDR2 SQIVND (reference sequence). The chain's CDR3 is CASTWDSWVNQPQHF. The CDR3 region has the DNA TGTGCCAGTACCTGGGACAGTTGGGTAAATCAGCCCCAGCATTTT.

This clonotype qualifies as medium-sized. The gene calls are TRBV7-2 and TRBJ2-3; 8 nucleotides match TRBD2. Germline V gene data show CDR1 as SGHTA and CDR2 as FQGNSA. J lost 5 bases, V lost 0 bases, and 7 bases had no gene match. There are 16 residues in the CDR3. The CDR3 spells CASSLALAGGGDTQYF. DNA for the CDR3: TGTGCCAGCAGCTTAGCGTTGGCGGGAGGAGGAGATACGCAGTATTTT.